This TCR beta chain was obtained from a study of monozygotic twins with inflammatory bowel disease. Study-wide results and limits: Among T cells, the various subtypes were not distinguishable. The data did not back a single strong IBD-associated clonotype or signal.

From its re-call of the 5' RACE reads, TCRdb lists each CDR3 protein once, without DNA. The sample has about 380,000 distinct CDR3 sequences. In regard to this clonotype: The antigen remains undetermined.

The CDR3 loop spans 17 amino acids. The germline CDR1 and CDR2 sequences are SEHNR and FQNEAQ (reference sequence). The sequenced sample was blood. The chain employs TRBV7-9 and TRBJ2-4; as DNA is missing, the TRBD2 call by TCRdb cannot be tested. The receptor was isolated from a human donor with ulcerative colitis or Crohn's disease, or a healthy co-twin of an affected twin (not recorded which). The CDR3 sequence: CASSSGTSAWGKNIQYF.